Below, one T cell receptor beta chain is given with its context. Its antigen is not known. The data were obtained in a study of blood T cells in healthy people across ages. The CDR3 sequence is 17 residues long. Unmatched junction bases numbered 10, after V lost 6 bases and J lost 4 bases. CDR1 is MNHNY and CDR2 is SVGAGI in the germline V gene (reference sequence). Alongside a J-beta primer mix, a sample-barcoded 5' primer served in a second PCR lasting roughly 6 to 11 cycles. TCRdb analysed the 5' RACE reads with MiXCR anew, one entry per CDR3 protein. The profile shows 1.2 million to 1.5 million distinct CDR3 sequences, around 39% of them singletons. Donors each provided about 10 milliliters of peripheral blood. General study points: When one million T cells were used, diversity estimates were thought to be underestimates.

This chain links TRBV6-6 with TRBJ1-4, with 11 bases aligning to TRBD1. Specimen: blood. This sequence was found in a young woman in good health. DNA for the CDR3: TGTGCCAGCAGACCCGGACAGGGGGCTTCATTTAATGAAAAACTGTTTTTT. This gives the protein CASRPGQGASFNEKLFF.